This T cell receptor beta chain stems from a study of blood T cell repertoires in COVID-19. Authors' methods: Reference gene primer amplification gave estimated nucleated cell counts. The repertoire was sequenced with immunoSEQ multiplex PCR; TCRdb's copy has only in-frame clones and lacks some. The V and J calls and clone size are taken from that table; D and trimming were inferred from the DNA. The sample has 150,000 to 200,000 clones; around nine tenths are singletons. Germline CDR1 SGHRS, CDR2 YFSETQ. This CDR3 contains 14 residues. V was pared by 4 bases and J by 3 bases, with 13 bases between. This clone was counted a single time. The sample carries other DNA sequences with the same CDR3.

The chain has TRBV5-1 and TRBJ1-1; D is possibly TRBD1 (6 bases). The TCR was taken from a man aged 35-49 years with acute or convalescent COVID-19. The sequencing sample was made of peripheral blood. CDR3 residues: CASSLQGADTEAFF. Here the CDR3 DNA reads TGCGCCAGCAGCCTACAGGGAGCGGACACTGAAGCTTTCTTT. Complete variable domain (other parts from reference TRBV5-1 and TRBJ1-1): KAGVTQTPRYLIKTRGQQVTLSCSPISGHRSVSWYQQTPGQGLQFLFEYFSETQRNKGNFPGRFSGRQFSNSRSEMNVSTLELGDSALYLCASSLQGADTEAFFGQGTRLTVV.